This T cell receptor (beta chain) appears in the sequencing data of a study of control samples from healthy donors and cancer patients. This CDR3 has 19 amino acids. Germline CDR1 and CDR2: SEHNR and FQNEAQ (reference sequence). The V gene end was trimmed by 4 bases and the J gene end by 1 base; junction bases not matched to a gene: 15. Profiled with immunoSEQ multiplex PCR; TCRdb holds only in-frame clones, not every one. The repertoire includes some 150,000 clones, about nine tenths of them detected once, and roughly 3.2% sits in the top ten. This receptor was identified in a man aged 25 to 40 in good health. Sequenced: blood. The gene calls are TRBV7-9 and TRBJ2-7, with TRBD1 matching 11 bases. This CDR3 is CASSSSLWGQGEGSYEQYF. The CDR3 DNA follows: TGTGCCAGCAGCTCCTCGTTATGGGGACAGGGGGAAGGGTCCTACGAGCAGTACTTC.